This TCR beta chain was found in a study of CD8+ T cells in alopecia areata. Across the study: Patients received oral tofacitinib, 5 to 10 mg twice daily, for moderate-to-severe alopecia areata.

Alopecia areata patients provided lesional scalp punch biopsies and peripheral blood. Cell sorting was applied to PBMCs, and CD4+ and CD8+ T cells were collected. Sequencing relied on a cDNA template that was reverse transcribed from extracted RNA. Clones were read by immunoSEQ multiplex PCR, and TCRdb kept only the in-frame ones, dropping some. The repertoire includes some 240,000 clones, about three fifths of them detected once, and 0.45% sits in the top ten. Germline CDR1 is MGHRA and CDR2 is YSYEKL. V lost 2 bases, J lost 6 bases, and 14 bases lay in between. This CDR3 spans 16 amino acids. The clonotype comes from a human donor with alopecia areata. The source was CD4+ T cells sorted from blood, collected at week 0. The chain employs TRBV4-1 and TRBJ1-6; weak D call: TRBD1 (5 bases). CDR3 residues: CASSQLGGNPNSPLHF. In DNA form, the CDR3 reads TGCGCCAGCAGCCAATTGGGGGGGAACCCTAATTCACCCCTCCACTTT.